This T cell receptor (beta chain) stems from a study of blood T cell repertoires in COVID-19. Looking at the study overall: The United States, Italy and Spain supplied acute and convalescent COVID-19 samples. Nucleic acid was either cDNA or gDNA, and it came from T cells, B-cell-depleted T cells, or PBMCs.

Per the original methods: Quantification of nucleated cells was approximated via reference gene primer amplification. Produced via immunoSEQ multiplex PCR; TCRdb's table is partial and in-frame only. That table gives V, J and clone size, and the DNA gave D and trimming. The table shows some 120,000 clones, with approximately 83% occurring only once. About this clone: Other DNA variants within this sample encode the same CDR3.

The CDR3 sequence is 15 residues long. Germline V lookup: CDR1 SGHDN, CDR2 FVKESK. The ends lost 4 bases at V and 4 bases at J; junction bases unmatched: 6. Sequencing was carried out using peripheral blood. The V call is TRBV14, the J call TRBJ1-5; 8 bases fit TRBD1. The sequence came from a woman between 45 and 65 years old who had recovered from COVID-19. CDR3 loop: CASSPAGTGNQPQHF. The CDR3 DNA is TGTGCCAGCAGCCCCGCCGGGACAGGAAATCAGCCCCAGCATTTT.